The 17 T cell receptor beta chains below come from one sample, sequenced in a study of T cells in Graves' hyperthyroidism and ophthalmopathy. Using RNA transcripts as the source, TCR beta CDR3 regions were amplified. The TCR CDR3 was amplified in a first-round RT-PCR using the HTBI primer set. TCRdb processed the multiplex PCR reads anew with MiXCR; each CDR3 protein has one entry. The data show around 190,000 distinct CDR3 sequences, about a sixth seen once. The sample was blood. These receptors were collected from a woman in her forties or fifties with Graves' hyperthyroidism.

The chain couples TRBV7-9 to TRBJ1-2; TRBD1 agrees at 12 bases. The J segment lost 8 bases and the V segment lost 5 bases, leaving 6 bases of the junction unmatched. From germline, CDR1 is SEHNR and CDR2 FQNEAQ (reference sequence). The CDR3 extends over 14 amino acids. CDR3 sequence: CASSAGQGAAGYTF. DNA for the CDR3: TGTGCCAGCAGCGCGGGACAGGGGGCGGCCGGCTACACCTTC.

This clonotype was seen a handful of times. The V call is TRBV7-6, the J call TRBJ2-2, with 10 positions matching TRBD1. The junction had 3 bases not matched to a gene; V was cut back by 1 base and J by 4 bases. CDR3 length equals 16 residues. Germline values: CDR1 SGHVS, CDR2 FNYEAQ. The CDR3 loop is CASSLGGQGFTGELFF. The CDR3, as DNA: TGTGCCAGCAGCTTAGGGGGACAGGGGTTCACCGGGGAGCTGTTTTTT.

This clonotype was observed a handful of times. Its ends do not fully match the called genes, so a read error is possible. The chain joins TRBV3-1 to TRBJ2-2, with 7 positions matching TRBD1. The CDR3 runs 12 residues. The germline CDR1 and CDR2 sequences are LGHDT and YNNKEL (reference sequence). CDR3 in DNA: TGTGCCAGCAGGACAGGGCCCGGGGAGCTGCTTTTT. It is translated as CASRTGPGELLF.

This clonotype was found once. The CDR3: CASSHSPGLAGGGDTQYF. Here the CDR3 DNA reads TGTGCCAGCAGCCATTCTCCGGGACTAGCGGGGGGTGGCGATACGCAGTATTTT. The rearrangement joins TRBV4-2 to TRBJ2-3, with 15 positions matching TRBD2. Germline V gives CDR1 LGHNA, CDR2 YNFKEQ. The CDR3 runs 18 residues. V was pared by 3 bases and J by 6 bases, with 10 bases of the junction left unmatched.

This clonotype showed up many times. The CDR3 DNA follows: TGTGCCAGCAGCTTTTCCGGGGAACCTGAAGCTTTCTTT. Its protein is CASSFSGEPEAFF. This rearrangement joins TRBV7-9 to TRBJ1-1, with unresolved D. This CDR3 is 13 amino acids long. Germline lookup yields CDR1 SEHNR and CDR2 FQNEAQ (reference sequence). V dropped 3 bases and J dropped 6 bases, with 11 bases sitting between them.

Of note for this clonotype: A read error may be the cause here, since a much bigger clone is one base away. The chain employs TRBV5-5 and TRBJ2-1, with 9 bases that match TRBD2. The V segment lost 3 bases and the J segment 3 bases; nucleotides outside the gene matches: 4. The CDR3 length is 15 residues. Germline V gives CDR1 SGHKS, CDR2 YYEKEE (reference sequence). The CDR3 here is CASSSQAGGYNEQFF. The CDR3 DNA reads TGTGCCAGCAGCTCCCAAGCGGGGGGCTACAATGAGCAGTTCTTC.

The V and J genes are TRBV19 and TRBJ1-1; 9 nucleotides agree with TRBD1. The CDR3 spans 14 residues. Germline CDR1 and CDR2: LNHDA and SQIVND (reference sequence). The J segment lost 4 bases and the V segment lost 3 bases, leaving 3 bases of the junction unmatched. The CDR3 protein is CASSMGTGTTEAFF. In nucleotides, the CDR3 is TGTGCCAGTAGTATGGGGACAGGGACCACTGAAGCTTTCTTT.

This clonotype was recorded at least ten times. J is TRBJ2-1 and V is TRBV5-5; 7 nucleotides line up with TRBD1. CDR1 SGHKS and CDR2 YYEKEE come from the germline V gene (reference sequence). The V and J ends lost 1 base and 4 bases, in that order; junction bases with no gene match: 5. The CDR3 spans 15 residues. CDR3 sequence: CASSLPRDSYNEQFF. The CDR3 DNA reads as TGTGCCAGCAGCTTGCCCCGGGACAGTTACAATGAGCAGTTCTTC.

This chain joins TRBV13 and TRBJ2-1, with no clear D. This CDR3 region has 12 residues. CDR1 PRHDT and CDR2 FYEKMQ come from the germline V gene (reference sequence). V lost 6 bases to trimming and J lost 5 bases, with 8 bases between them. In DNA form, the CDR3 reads TGTGCCAGCAGTGCAGACCACAATGAGCAGTTCTTC. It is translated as CASSADHNEQFF. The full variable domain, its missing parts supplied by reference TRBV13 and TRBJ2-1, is AAGVIQSPRHLIKEKRETATLKCYPIPRHDTVYWYQQGPGQDPQFLISFYEKMQSDKGSIPDRFSAQQFSDYHSELNMSSLELGDSALYFCASSADHNEQFFGPGTRLTVL.

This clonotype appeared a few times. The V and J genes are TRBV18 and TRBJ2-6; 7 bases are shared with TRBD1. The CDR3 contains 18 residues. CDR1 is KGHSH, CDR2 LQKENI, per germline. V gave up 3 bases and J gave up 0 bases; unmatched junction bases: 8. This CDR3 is CASSPIPGQSSGANVLTF. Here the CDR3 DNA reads TGTGCCAGCTCACCTATACCGGGACAGTCCTCTGGGGCCAACGTCCTGACTTTC.

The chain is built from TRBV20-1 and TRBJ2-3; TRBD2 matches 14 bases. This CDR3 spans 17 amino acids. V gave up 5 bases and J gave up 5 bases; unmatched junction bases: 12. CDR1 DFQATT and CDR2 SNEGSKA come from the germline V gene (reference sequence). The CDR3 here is CSAASTSGRAGGDTQYF. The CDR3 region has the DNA TGCAGTGCTGCTTCGACTAGCGGGAGGGCAGGGGGAGATACGCAGTATTTT.

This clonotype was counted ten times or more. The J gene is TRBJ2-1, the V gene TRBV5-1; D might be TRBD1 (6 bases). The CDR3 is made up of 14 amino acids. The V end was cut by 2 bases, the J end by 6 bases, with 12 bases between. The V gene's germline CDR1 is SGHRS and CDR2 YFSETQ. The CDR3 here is CASSFEGEGNEQFF. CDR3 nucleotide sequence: TGCGCCAGCAGCTTTGAGGGGGAAGGCAATGAGCAGTTCTTC.

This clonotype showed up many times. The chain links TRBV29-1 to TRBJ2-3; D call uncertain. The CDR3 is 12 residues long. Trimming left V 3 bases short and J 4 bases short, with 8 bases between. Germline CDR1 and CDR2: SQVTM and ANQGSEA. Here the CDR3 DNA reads TGCAGCGTTGACCAGGACGCAGATACGCAGTATTTT. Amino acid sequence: CSVDQDADTQYF.

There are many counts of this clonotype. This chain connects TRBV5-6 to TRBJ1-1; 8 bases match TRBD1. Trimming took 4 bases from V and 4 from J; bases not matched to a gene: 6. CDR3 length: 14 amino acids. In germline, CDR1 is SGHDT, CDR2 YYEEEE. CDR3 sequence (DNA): TGTGCCAGCAGCGCGGACAGGGTCTCCACTGAAGCTTTCTTT. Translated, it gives CASSADRVSTEAFF.

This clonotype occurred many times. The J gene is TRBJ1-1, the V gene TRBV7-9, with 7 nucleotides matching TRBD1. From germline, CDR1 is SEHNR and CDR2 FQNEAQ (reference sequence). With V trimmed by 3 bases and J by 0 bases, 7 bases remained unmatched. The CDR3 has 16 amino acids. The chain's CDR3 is CASSFPGTAMNTEAFF. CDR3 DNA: TGTGCCAGCAGCTTTCCCGGGACAGCCATGAACACTGAAGCTTTCTTT.

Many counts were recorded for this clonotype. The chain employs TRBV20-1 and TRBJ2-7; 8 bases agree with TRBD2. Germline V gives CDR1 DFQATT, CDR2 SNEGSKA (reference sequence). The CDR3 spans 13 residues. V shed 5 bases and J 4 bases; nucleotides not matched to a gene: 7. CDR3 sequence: CSAGDGGGYEQYF. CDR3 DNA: TGCAGTGCTGGGGATGGCGGGGGGTACGAGCAGTACTTC.

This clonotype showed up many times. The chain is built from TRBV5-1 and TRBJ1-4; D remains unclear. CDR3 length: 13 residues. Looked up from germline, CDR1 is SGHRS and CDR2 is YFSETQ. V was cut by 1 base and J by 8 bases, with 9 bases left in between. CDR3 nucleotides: TGCGCCAGCAGCTTGAGAACGGAAGAAAAACTGTTTTTT. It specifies CASSLRTEEKLFF. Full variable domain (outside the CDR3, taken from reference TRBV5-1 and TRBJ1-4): KAGVTQTPRYLIKTRGQQVTLSCSPISGHRSVSWYQQTPGQGLQFLFEYFSETQRNKGNFPGRFSGRQFSNSRSEMNVSTLELGDSALYLCASSLRTEEKLFFGSGTQLSVL.